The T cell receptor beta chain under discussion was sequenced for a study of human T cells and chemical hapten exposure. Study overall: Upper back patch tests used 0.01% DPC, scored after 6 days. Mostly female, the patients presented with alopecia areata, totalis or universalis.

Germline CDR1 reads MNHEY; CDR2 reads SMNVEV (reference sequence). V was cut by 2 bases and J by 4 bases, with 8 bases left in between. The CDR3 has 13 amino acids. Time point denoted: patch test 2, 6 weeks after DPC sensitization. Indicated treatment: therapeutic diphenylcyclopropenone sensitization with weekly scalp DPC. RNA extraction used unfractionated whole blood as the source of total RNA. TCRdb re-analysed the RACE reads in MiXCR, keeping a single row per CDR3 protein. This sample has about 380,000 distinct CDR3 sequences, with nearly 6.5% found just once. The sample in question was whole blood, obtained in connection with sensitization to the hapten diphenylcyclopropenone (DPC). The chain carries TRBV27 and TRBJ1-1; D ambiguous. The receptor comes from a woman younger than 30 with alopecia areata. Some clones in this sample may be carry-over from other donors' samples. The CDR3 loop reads CASSLVWSTEAFF. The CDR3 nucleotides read TGTGCCAGCAGTTTAGTATGGAGCACTGAAGCTTTCTTT.